This T cell receptor beta chain was captured in a study of blood T cell repertoires in COVID-19. V lost 6 bases to trimming and J lost 2 bases; unmatched junction nucleotides: 12. Germline CDR1 SNHLY, CDR2 FYNNEI. The CDR3 has 18 residues. Generated by immunoSEQ multiplex PCR, the TCRdb table keeps only in-frame clones and is missing some. The table shows about 170,000 clones, with roughly 84% occurring only once. Sequences were obtained from PBMCs or T cells enriched from blood (not recorded which). This chain connects TRBV2 to TRBJ1-6; TRBD1 agrees at 8 bases. The sequence was collected from a woman aged 45 to 65 who had recovered from COVID-19. Here the CDR3 DNA reads TGTGCCAGCAGGAACGGAGGACAGGGAGGGCCCTATAATTCACCCCTCCACTTT. It encodes CASRNGGQGGPYNSPLHF.